These 6 T cell receptor beta chains were all obtained from the same sample, sequenced in a study of blood T cell repertoires in COVID-19. This table comes from immunoSEQ multiplex PCR, and its TCRdb copy is limited to in-frame clones, with some not included. Found here are approximately 460,000 clones, roughly 87% of them singletons; the top ten hold around 0.9%. The sample comprised peripheral blood. Receptors originate from a young man with COVID-19, enrolled during active disease.

The rearrangement links TRBV2 to TRBJ2-7; 16 nucleotides agree with TRBD2. The V gene's germline CDR1 is SNHLY and CDR2 FYNNEI. With 3 bases clipped from V and 5 bases from J, the junction kept 7 bases outside the gene matches. This CDR3 has 17 amino acids. The CDR3 DNA follows: TGTGCCAGCAGTGAGGGACTAGCGGGAGGGCCTAGTCACGAGCAGTACTTC. As protein: CASSEGLAGGPSHEQYF. Full variable domain (outside the CDR3, taken from reference TRBV2 and TRBJ2-7): EPEVTQTPSHQVTQMGQEVILRCVPISNHLYFYWYRQILGQKVEFLVSFYNNEISEKSEIFDDQFSVERPDGSNFTLKIRSTKLEDSAMYFCASSEGLAGGPSHEQYFGPGTRLTVT.

The CDR3 loop reads CASSLDRDGYTF. In DNA, the CDR3 is TGCGCCAGCAGCTTGGACAGGGATGGCTACACCTTC. V and J are TRBV5-1 and TRBJ1-2; perhaps TRBD1 as D (6 bases). V was clipped by 0 bases and J by 6 bases, with 6 bases between them. The CDR3 consists of 12 residues. Germline V gene data show CDR1 as SGHRS and CDR2 as YFSETQ.

The J gene is TRBJ2-5, the V gene TRBV4-2; 11 bases agree with TRBD2. Germline V gene sequence: CDR1 LGHNA, CDR2 YNFKEQ. This CDR3 is 16 amino acids long. Trimming at V came to 4 bases and at J to 5 bases, leaving 9 bases not matched to a gene. This CDR3 reads CASSPSDSGGAETQYF. DNA for the CDR3: TGTGCCAGCAGCCCCTCAGATAGCGGGGGGGCGGAGACCCAGTACTTC.

The rearrangement uses TRBV2 and TRBJ1-5; possibly TRBD1 for D (6 bases). Germline lookup yields CDR1 SNHLY and CDR2 FYNNEI. Trimming stripped 3 bases from V and 4 bases from J, with 7 bases between. This CDR3 region has 13 residues. CDR3 sequence: CASSERGNQPQHF. In DNA form, the CDR3 reads TGTGCCAGCAGTGAGAGGGGGAATCAGCCCCAGCATTTT.

V and J are TRBV5-1 and TRBJ2-3, with 7 bases matching TRBD1. V lost 3 bases to trimming and J lost 2 bases; unmatched junction nucleotides: 9. CDR1 and CDR2 from the germline V gene are SGHRS and YFSETQ. The CDR3 has 16 amino acids. The chain's CDR3 is CASSSGQVGLTDTQYF. CDR3 DNA sequence: TGCGCCAGCAGCTCCGGACAGGTGGGGCTCACAGATACGCAGTATTTT.

This clone was seen ten or more times. The gene calls are TRBV2 and TRBJ2-7; D perhaps matches TRBD1 (6 bases). V was trimmed by 7 bases and J by 4 bases, leaving 14 bases between them. The CDR3 has 13 residues. Germline CDR1 SNHLY, CDR2 FYNNEI. The CDR3 nucleotides are TGTGCCAGCACCAGACAGGTAGGGTACGAGCAGTACTTC. As protein: CASTRQVGYEQYF.